This T cell receptor (beta chain) was identified during a study of response to subunit inactivated influenza vaccine. Each CDR3 protein gets one entry after TCRdb re-called the RT-PCR reads with MiXCR. The top ten hold roughly 13% of the sample, which has under 550,000 distinct CDR3 sequences, about 7.2% seen once. This clonotype was recorded many times. The CDR3 length is 14 residues. Germline V gene data show CDR1 as GTSNPN and CDR2 as SVGIG (reference sequence). The V gene end was trimmed by 5 bases and the J gene end by 8 bases; junction bases not matched to a gene: 9. The source of this sequence is a man aged 50-75 years who received an inactivated influenza vaccine. The V gene is TRBV30, the J gene TRBJ1-4; 9 nucleotides agree with TRBD1. The source material was PBMCs from blood, sampled less than 30 months after vaccination. The CDR3 reads CAWSGTGRDEKLFF. The CDR3 nucleotides are TGTGCCTGGTCCGGGACAGGGAGGGACGAAAAACTGTTTTTT.